These 14 T cell receptor beta chains were all obtained from the same sample, sequenced in a study of shared clonotypes between healthy human individuals. The protocol was immunoSEQ multiplex PCR, while the TCRdb copy is restricted to in-frame clones and leaves out a portion. The sample has about 1.1 million clones; approximately 80% are singletons. The sample taken for sequencing was memory CD4+ T cells from PBMCs. Subset denoted: CD45RA-negative fraction. The source is a man in his late teens or twenties in good health. Some clones in this sample may be carry-over from other donors' samples.

The chain carries TRBV5-1 and TRBJ2-6; 8 bases line up with TRBD2. The germline V gene has CDR1 SGHRS and CDR2 YFSETQ. The CDR3 consists of 16 residues. Germline trimming cut 6 bases from V and 0 bases from J; bases unmatched to any gene: 5. The CDR3, as DNA: TGCGCCAGCAATCGGGAGGGGTACTCTGGGGCCAACGTCCTGACTTTC. It yields the protein CASNREGYSGANVLTF.

A word on this clone: Other DNA sequences in this specimen translate into the identical CDR3. The J gene is TRBJ2-5, the V gene TRBV19; 7 bases align to TRBD1. Losses at the gene ends were 6 bases for V and 1 base for J; bases not matched to a gene: 2. Germline V CDR1 and CDR2: LNHDA, SQIVND (reference sequence). The length of the CDR3 is 13 residues. DNA for the CDR3: TGTGCCAGTAGCCGGACAGGCCAAGAGACCCAGTACTTC. Protein: CASSRTGQETQYF.

The chain links TRBV28 to TRBJ2-7; TRBD2 is a possible D gene (6 bases). Trimming shortened V by 5 bases and J by 6 bases, and 17 bases separated the two germline ends. This CDR3 comprises 14 residues. Germline V gives CDR1 MDHEN, CDR2 SYDVKM. The CDR3 DNA reads as TGTGCCAGCAGTATCGCGGGAACAAGAAGCGAGCAGTACTTC. Residues: CASSIAGTRSEQYF.

The chain joins TRBV5-4 to TRBJ1-4; maybe TRBD1 (5 bases). This CDR3 has 15 amino acids. The V gene lost 1 base and the J gene lost 8 bases, with 15 bases spanning the gap. Germline V gene data show CDR1 as SGHNT and CDR2 as YYREEE (reference sequence). CDR3 sequence reads: CASSLITGGSEKLFF. The DNA for the CDR3 is TGTGCCAGCAGCTTGATTACGGGGGGGTCGGAAAAACTGTTTTTT.

The chain combines TRBV5-6 with TRBJ1-1; D remains ambiguous. Germline V CDR1 and CDR2: SGHDT, YYEEEE. Between the trimmed V and J ends, which lost 4 bases and 1 base, there was a span of 20 bases. The CDR3 loop spans 17 amino acids. The CDR3 nucleotides read TGTGCCAGCAGCGGAGCGAACTCAAACCGGGGGAACACTGAAGCTTTCTTT. Translated: CASSGANSNRGNTEAFF.

This clone appeared many times. This chain joins TRBV9 and TRBJ2-1, with D perhaps matching TRBD2 (5 bases). Trimming left V 0 bases short and J 3 bases short, with 10 bases between. There are 15 residues in the CDR3. Germline V gene sequence: CDR1 SGDLS, CDR2 YYNGEE. The CDR3 region has the DNA TGTGCCAGCAGCGTAGCTCCAGCGGTCTACAATGAGCAGTTCTTC. Amino acid sequence: CASSVAPAVYNEQFF.

This clone was detected a few times. V gene TRBV10-3 combines with J gene TRBJ1-1; the D gene is possibly TRBD1 (5 bases). The germline V gene has CDR1 ENHRY and CDR2 SYGVKD. V was shortened by 8 bases and J by 4 bases, with 14 bases between the two germline ends. CDR3 length: 13 amino acids. The CDR3 loop is CAIGSPGRTEAFF. The CDR3 DNA sequence: TGTGCCATCGGGAGTCCGGGGCGCACTGAAGCTTTCTTT.

The gene calls are TRBV18 and TRBJ2-7; 11 positions match TRBD1. The junction had 4 bases not matched to a gene; V was cut back by 4 bases and J by 2 bases. The CDR3 is 15 residues long. Germline CDR1 KGHSH, CDR2 LQKENI. The CDR3, as DNA: TGTGCCAGCTCACAAGGGACAGGGGGGACCTACGAGCAGTACTTC. Translated, it gives CASSQGTGGTYEQYF.

This clone was detected a few times. The J gene is TRBJ2-5, the V gene TRBV5-1, with 14 bases fitting TRBD2. J lost 1 base, V lost 2 bases, and 22 bases had no gene match. Germline CDR1 and CDR2: SGHRS and YFSETQ. This CDR3 is 23 amino acids long. The CDR3 DNA reads TGCGCCAGCAGCTTCCCTCCCCTCAACAGGGACATCGGACTAGCGGGAGGCCAAGAGACCCAGTACTTC. It codes for CASSFPPLNRDIGLAGGQETQYF.

The chain carries TRBV2 and TRBJ2-5; unclear D gene. Germline lookup yields CDR1 SNHLY and CDR2 FYNNEI. Trimming removed 4 bases at V and 4 bases at J, with 10 bases between. The CDR3 covers 13 residues. The CDR3 here is CASSGADGETQYF. CDR3 nucleotides: TGTGCCAGCAGTGGGGCCGACGGAGAGACCCAGTACTTC.

This chain joins TRBV14 and TRBJ2-5, with 8 bases lining up with TRBD1. In germline, CDR1 is SGHDN, CDR2 FVKESK. The CDR3 covers 17 residues. Trimming removed 0 bases from V and 4 bases from J; junction bases left unmatched: 10. The CDR3 loop is CASSQDRQGAMRETQYF. The CDR3 nucleotides are TGTGCCAGCAGCCAAGATCGGCAGGGGGCCATGAGAGAGACCCAGTACTTC.

The chain uses TRBV2 and TRBJ1-5; weak D call: TRBD1 (5 bases). CDR1 SNHLY and CDR2 FYNNEI come from the germline V gene. Trimming removed 6 bases at V and 5 bases at J, with 14 bases between. The CDR3 runs 14 residues. CDR3 DNA: TGTGCCAGCAGGGGGCAGTTTCGGTATCAGCCCCAGCATTTT. This translates into CASRGQFRYQPQHF.

This chain uses TRBV5-5 with TRBJ1-1; the D is unclear. Trimming left V 4 bases short and J 5 bases short, with 18 bases between. Germline values: CDR1 SGHKS, CDR2 YYEKEE (reference sequence). The CDR3 extends over 15 amino acids. The CDR3 coding sequence is TGTGCCAGCAGCGCTGCCGGGCAGTTAGGTACTGAAGCTTTCTTT. Translating it yields CASSAAGQLGTEAFF.

This chain joins TRBV5-1 and TRBJ2-4, with 8 bases aligning to TRBD1. The CDR3 covers 16 residues. Trimming at V came to 4 bases and at J to 1 base, leaving 7 bases not matched to a gene. Germline CDR1 and CDR2: SGHRS and YFSETQ. In nucleotides, the CDR3 is TGCGCCAGCAGCCCCCAGGGGGCCGGGGCCAAAAACATTCAGTACTTC. It specifies CASSPQGAGAKNIQYF.